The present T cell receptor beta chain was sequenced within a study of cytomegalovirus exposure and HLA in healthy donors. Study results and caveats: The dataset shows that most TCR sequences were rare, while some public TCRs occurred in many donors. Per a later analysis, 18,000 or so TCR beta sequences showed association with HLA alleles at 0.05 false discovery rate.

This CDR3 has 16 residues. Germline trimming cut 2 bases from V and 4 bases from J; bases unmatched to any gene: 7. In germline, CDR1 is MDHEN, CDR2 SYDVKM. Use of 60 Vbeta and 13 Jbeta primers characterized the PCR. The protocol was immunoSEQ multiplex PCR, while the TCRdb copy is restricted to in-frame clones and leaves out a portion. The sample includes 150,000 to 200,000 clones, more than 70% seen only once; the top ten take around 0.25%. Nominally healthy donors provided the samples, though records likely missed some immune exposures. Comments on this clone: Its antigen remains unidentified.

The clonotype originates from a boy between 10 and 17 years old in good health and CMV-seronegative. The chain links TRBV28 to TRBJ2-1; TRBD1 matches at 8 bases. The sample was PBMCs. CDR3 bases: TGTGCCAGCAGTTTAGAAACAGGGGGGTATTACAATGAGCAGTTCTTC. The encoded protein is CASSLETGGYYNEQFF.